This T cell receptor (beta chain) is from a study of blood T cell repertoires in COVID-19. Original processing methods: Reference gene primer amplification in the assay estimated nucleated cell counts. Sequencing was performed with immunoSEQ multiplex PCR; in TCRdb, only in-frame clones are kept and a portion is missing. The DNA was the basis for D and trimming; V, J and clone size are from that table. The table has hundreds of thousands of clones, around 90% seen once; the top ten hold just under 6.5%. This TCR derives from a woman aged 30 to 39 with acute COVID-19. The sequencing sample was made of PBMCs or T cells enriched from blood (not recorded which).

The CDR3 is CASSLAMKRGQFF. The CDR3 DNA is TGTGCCAGCAGCTTGGCAATGAAGCGGGGGCAGTTCTTC. V and J are TRBV5-4 and TRBJ2-1, with TRBD2 matching 7 bases. The CDR3 spans 13 residues. CDR1 and CDR2 (germline): SGHNT, YYREEE (reference sequence). V lost 0 bases, J lost 12 bases, and 6 bases stayed unmatched.